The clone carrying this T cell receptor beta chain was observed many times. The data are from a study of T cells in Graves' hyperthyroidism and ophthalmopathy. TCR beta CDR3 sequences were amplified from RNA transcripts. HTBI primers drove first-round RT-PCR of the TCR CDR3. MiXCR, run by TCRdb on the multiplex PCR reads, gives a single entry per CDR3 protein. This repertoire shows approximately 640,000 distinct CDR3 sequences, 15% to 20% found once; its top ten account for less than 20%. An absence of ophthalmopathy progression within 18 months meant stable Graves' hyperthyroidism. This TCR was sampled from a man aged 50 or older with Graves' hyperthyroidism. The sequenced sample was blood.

The CDR3 here is CASSLPAGVEQFF. The DNA of the CDR3 is TGTGCCAGCAGCCTCCCGGCCGGAGTTGAGCAGTTCTTC. The gene calls are TRBV11-2 and TRBJ2-1; the D is unclear. This CDR3 has 13 residues. Germline V gives CDR1 SGHAT, CDR2 FQNNGV. V was shortened by 5 bases and J by 9 bases, with 14 bases between the two germline ends.